This TCR beta chain was observed in a study of blood T cell repertoires in COVID-19. Per germline, CDR1 SGHTA and CDR2 FQGTGA. Unmatched junction bases numbered 2, after V lost 4 bases and J lost 3 bases. The CDR3 is 14 residues long. How the authors handled the data: How many nucleated cells were present was estimated from reference gene primer amplification. The repertoire was sequenced with immunoSEQ multiplex PCR; TCRdb's copy has only in-frame clones and lacks some. V, J and clone size are taken as reported in that table, and D and trimming were inferred from the DNA itself. This sample carries about 210,000 clones, roughly 88% of them seen once, and the ten largest clones take 9.5% to 10%.

The sequenced sample consisted of peripheral blood. This chain connects TRBV7-3 to TRBJ2-2; the match to TRBD1 covers 7 bases. This sequence originates from a man over 45 with active or convalescent COVID-19. CDR3 bases: TGTGCCAGCAGCTGGGACAGATACACCGGGGAGCTGTTTTTT. Its translation is CASSWDRYTGELFF.